Shown below are 31 T cell receptor beta chains from a single sample sequenced in a study of T-cell reconstitution after alpha-beta-depleted transplantation in children. Unique molecular identifiers were used to barcode this TCRbeta library. In TCRdb, the PCR reads were re-called with MiXCR into one record per CDR3 protein. The data show a few hundred thousand distinct CDR3 sequences, roughly 26% seen once. Sequencing used PBMCs, obtained before TCRalphabeta/CD19-depleted stem cell transplant. The source is a girl between 2 and 10 years old with Fanconi anemia, due to receive a stem cell transplant.

This clonotype was detected many times. This chain links TRBV15 with TRBJ2-5; D is ambiguous. V lost 0 bases and J 3 bases, leaving 8 bases between the germline ends. There are 14 residues in the CDR3. Looked up from germline, CDR1 is LNHNV and CDR2 is YYDKDF (reference sequence). CDR3 residues: CATSRDRMEETQYF. CDR3 DNA sequence: TGTGCCACCAGCAGAGACAGGATGGAAGAGACCCAGTACTTC.

This chain connects TRBV9 to TRBJ1-3, with D possibly being TRBD1 (6 bases). The CDR3 is 16 residues long. Germline loops: CDR1 SGDLS, CDR2 YYNGEE. The ends were cut back, 0 bases at V and 1 base at J, with 11 bases in the middle. The CDR3 bases are TGTGCCAGCAGCGTAGAGCCGACAGGTTCTGGAAACACCATATATTTT. Amino acids: CASSVEPTGSGNTIYF.

This rearrangement joins TRBV20-1 to TRBJ2-7; 12 nucleotides match TRBD1. The CDR3 length is 14 residues. Germline V gene data show CDR1 as DFQATT and CDR2 as SNEGSKA (reference sequence). The V and J ends lost 8 bases and 6 bases, in that order; junction bases with no gene match: 11. CDR3 loop: CSYLRGTGGLEQYF. The CDR3 nucleotides are TGCAGTTACCTCCGTGGGACAGGGGGCCTCGAGCAGTACTTC.

V and J are TRBV20-1 and TRBJ2-7, with 7 bases lining up with TRBD1. The CDR3 covers 14 residues. V lost 5 bases and J lost 3; bases outside the gene matches: 10. Germline assignment: CDR1 DFQATT and CDR2 SNEGSKA (reference sequence). CDR3: CSAGYTQGNYEQYF. CDR3 nucleotide sequence: TGCAGTGCTGGATACACACAGGGGAACTACGAGCAGTACTTC.

CDR3: CASSPFGPYEQYF. The CDR3 bases are TGCGCCAGCAGCCCGTTCGGGCCCTACGAGCAGTACTTC. This rearrangement joins TRBV5-1 to TRBJ2-7; D remains ambiguous. Per germline, CDR1 SGHRS and CDR2 YFSETQ. The V end lost 4 bases, the J end lost 2 bases, and 10 bases lay between the germline ends. The CDR3 extends over 13 amino acids.

The chain carries TRBV7-9 and TRBJ2-1, with 9 bases lining up with TRBD1. The CDR3 extends over 15 amino acids. Trimming at V came to 2 bases and at J to 8 bases, leaving 7 bases not matched to a gene. Germline CDR1 and CDR2: SEHNR and FQNEAQ (reference sequence). CDR3 amino acids: CASSLIGTGLDEQFF. The CDR3 DNA is TGTGCCAGCAGCTTAATAGGGACAGGGTTAGATGAGCAGTTCTTC.

V and J are TRBV11-2 and TRBJ2-1; 7 bases are shared with TRBD2. In germline, CDR1 is SGHAT, CDR2 FQNNGV. V was pared by 10 bases and J by 6 bases, with 6 bases of the junction left unmatched. This CDR3 region has 12 residues. CDR3 DNA sequence: TGTGCCATTGGGGGAGGGGTCAATGAGCAGTTCTTC. Protein sequence: CAIGGGVNEQFF.

In its sample, this clonotype was seen many times. J is TRBJ2-1 and V is TRBV29-1; 8 nucleotides align to TRBD2. The length of the CDR3 is 16 residues. In germline, CDR1 is SQVTM, CDR2 ANQGSEA. V lost 1 base, J lost 5 bases, and 10 bases stayed unmatched. CDR3 residues: CSVEGGAGGRNNEQFF. CDR3 sequence (DNA): TGCAGCGTTGAAGGTGGGGCGGGAGGCCGTAACAATGAGCAGTTCTTC.

This clonotype occurred many times. The chain links TRBV6-1 to TRBJ2-1; the D is unclear. Per the germline V gene, CDR1 is MNHNS and CDR2 is SASEGT. V gave up 4 bases and J gave up 5 bases, with 6 bases separating them. This CDR3 comprises 12 residues. The CDR3 reads CASSVFNNEQFF. The DNA of the CDR3 is TGTGCCAGCAGTGTCTTTAACAATGAGCAGTTCTTC.

The rearrangement joins TRBV20-1 to TRBJ1-3; D is unclear. The CDR3 runs to 14 residues. V dropped 3 bases and J dropped 0 bases, with 9 bases sitting between them. CDR1 and CDR2 from the germline V gene are DFQATT and SNEGSKA (reference sequence). The CDR3 DNA is TGCAGTGCTAGTCGCGGTCCCTCTGGAAACACCATATATTTT. Protein product: CSASRGPSGNTIYF.

This clonotype was detected only a few times. The chain couples TRBV27 to TRBJ2-3; 8 nucleotides align to TRBD2. CDR1 is MNHEY, CDR2 SMNVEV, per germline (reference sequence). V dropped 3 bases and J dropped 4; count of bases not matched to a gene: 21. The CDR3 is 20 residues long. In DNA, the CDR3 is TGTGCCAGCAGTTTGATCCCCTATACGGGAGGGGATGATTACGCAGATACGCAGTATTTT. It is translated as CASSLIPYTGGDDYADTQYF.

Only a few counts were recorded for this clonotype. This chain connects TRBV30 to TRBJ2-1; D might be TRBD2 (6 bases). V shed 0 bases and J shed 8 bases, with 11 bases lying between them. Germline CDR1 reads GTSNPN; CDR2 reads SVGIG (reference sequence). CDR3 size: 13 residues. CDR3 sequence: CAWSVSGGDEQFF. The CDR3 DNA sequence: TGTGCCTGGAGTGTCTCCGGGGGTGATGAGCAGTTCTTC.

Many counts were recorded for this clonotype. CDR3 sequence (DNA): TGTGCCAGCAGCTTAAGCGGAACTCAAGAGACCCAGTACTTC. Translated, it gives CASSLSGTQETQYF. The V and J genes are TRBV7-2 and TRBJ2-5; D is perhaps TRBD2 (5 bases). The CDR3 runs to 14 residues. The V gene's germline CDR1 is SGHTA and CDR2 FQGNSA. The V end was cut by 2 bases, the J end by 2 bases, with 9 bases between.

This clonotype was seen a handful of times. The chain has TRBV29-1 and TRBJ2-5; D possibly corresponds to TRBD2 (5 bases). The ends were cut back, 5 bases at V and 2 bases at J, with 12 bases in the middle. This CDR3 comprises 13 residues. Looked up from germline, CDR1 is SQVTM and CDR2 is ANQGSEA. The CDR3 here is CSVSGSLQETQYF. CDR3 bases: TGCAGCGTTTCGGGGAGTCTTCAAGAGACCCAGTACTTC.

The rearrangement links TRBV28 to TRBJ2-3; D gene unclear. The CDR3 runs to 15 residues. Germline V gene lookup returns CDR1 MDHEN and CDR2 SYDVKM. The V end lost 6 bases, the J end lost 0 bases, and 13 bases lay between the germline ends. CDR3 sequence reads: CASSSGPLSTDTQYF. The CDR3 bases are TGTGCCAGCAGCTCCGGGCCTCTAAGCACAGATACGCAGTATTTT.

With regard to this clonotype: The junction departs from germline at one end; a sequencing error may be responsible. The genes are TRBV29-1 and TRBJ2-7; possible D gene TRBD2, 6 bases. CDR1 is SQVTM, CDR2 ANQGSEA, per germline. The CDR3 loop spans 11 amino acids. The CDR3 coding sequence is TGTAGCGGTCGCACCCACTACGAGCAGTACTTC. It yields the protein CSGRTHYEQYF.

The V call is TRBV5-1, the J call TRBJ2-4; the D is unclear. This CDR3 region has 14 residues. Per germline, CDR1 SGHRS and CDR2 YFSETQ. Trimming pared 2 bases from V and 5 bases from J, leaving 11 bases between. CDR3 region: CASSLSFSQNIQYF. The DNA of the CDR3 is TGCGCCAGCAGCTTATCTTTTAGCCAAAACATTCAGTACTTC.

This clonotype was seen many times. V gene TRBV20-1 combines with J gene TRBJ2-7; either TRBD1 or TRBD2 may fit D (5 bases each). Trimming stripped 3 bases from V and 3 bases from J, with 6 bases between. Germline V gene data show CDR1 as DFQATT and CDR2 as SNEGSKA (reference sequence). The CDR3 runs to 11 residues. Here the CDR3 reads CSARGRYEQYF. DNA of the CDR3: TGCAGTGCTAGGGGACGCTACGAGCAGTACTTC.

This clonotype occurred many times. V gene TRBV10-3 combines with J gene TRBJ2-5; the match to TRBD1 covers 9 bases. Unmatched junction bases numbered 8, after V lost 4 bases and J lost 5 bases. The CDR3 extends over 15 amino acids. Germline V gene sequence: CDR1 ENHRY, CDR2 SYGVKD. This chain's CDR3 is CAISGDRARGETQYF. CDR3 DNA sequence: TGTGCCATCAGTGGGGACAGGGCAAGAGGCGAGACCCAGTACTTC.

This chain joins TRBV11-2 and TRBJ2-1; D call uncertain. The V end lost 1 base, the J end lost 0 bases, and 19 bases lay between the germline ends. This CDR3 is built from 19 residues. Germline CDR1 and CDR2: SGHAT and FQNNGV. The CDR3 spells CASSLVKALGPSSYNEQFF. CDR3 DNA sequence: TGTGCCAGCAGCTTAGTCAAGGCCCTTGGGCCGAGCTCCTACAATGAGCAGTTCTTC.

The J gene is TRBJ2-7, the V gene TRBV29-1; no definite D call. Germline assignment: CDR1 SQVTM and CDR2 ANQGSEA. The V end lost 7 bases, the J end lost 0 bases, and 22 bases lay between the germline ends. The CDR3 sequence is 16 residues long. CDR3 sequence reads: CSAANHITFSSYEQYF. CDR3 DNA: TGCAGCGCTGCGAATCACATCACCTTTAGCTCCTACGAGCAGTACTTC.

This sequence joins TRBV7-3 and TRBJ2-1; 13 bases fit TRBD2. Germline trimming cut 5 bases from V and 9 bases from J; bases unmatched to any gene: 10. Germline values: CDR1 SGHTA, CDR2 FQGTGA. The CDR3 has 16 amino acids. CDR3 protein: CASSPTLAGGGVEQFF. CDR3 bases: TGTGCCAGCAGCCCCACACTAGCGGGAGGGGGCGTTGAGCAGTTCTTC.

The V gene is TRBV12-2, the J gene TRBJ2-3. TRBV12-2 is given as a pseudogene. The CDR3 loop spans 13 amino acids. CDR3 nucleotides: TGTGCAAGTCGCTTTACTAGCGGAGATACGCAGTATTTT. It encodes CASRFTSGDTQYF.

This clonotype was observed at least ten times. The chain joins TRBV20-1 to TRBJ1-6, with D perhaps matching TRBD1 (5 bases). Trimming cost V 5 bases and J 9 bases, with 14 bases left between them. The CDR3 has 13 amino acids. Germline V gene lookup returns CDR1 DFQATT and CDR2 SNEGSKA (reference sequence). CDR3 residues: CSALGQKISPLHF. The CDR3, as DNA: TGCAGTGCTCTGGGGCAGAAGATTTCACCCCTCCACTTT.

The V gene is TRBV30, the J gene TRBJ2-7; D gene uncertain. The CDR3 spans 13 residues. V was trimmed by 4 bases and J by 0 bases, leaving 10 bases between them. Germline CDR1 is GTSNPN and CDR2 is SVGIG (reference sequence). CDR3 bases: TGTGCCTGGAAATACGTATACTCCTACGAGCAGTACTTC. It translates to CAWKYVYSYEQYF. The entire variable domain, with the rest obtained from reference TRBV30 and TRBJ2-7, is as follows: SQTIHQWPATLVQPVGSPLSLECTVEGTSNPNLYWYRQAAGRGLQLLFYSVGIGQISSEVPQNLSASRPQDRQFILSSKKLLLSDSGFYLCAWKYVYSYEQYFGPGTRLTVT.

The chain has TRBV30 and TRBJ2-7; 10 nucleotides line up with TRBD2. The germline CDR1 and CDR2 sequences are GTSNPN and SVGIG (reference sequence). The CDR3 covers 20 residues. J was trimmed by 3 bases and V by 8 bases; bases with no gene match: 28. The CDR3 DNA follows: TGTGCCCCATGGGGGCATGTCGGGGCTAGCGGGAGAAAGTCTTGCTACGAGCAGTACTTC. Its protein product is CAPWGHVGASGRKSCYEQYF.

The genes are TRBV7-6 and TRBJ2-7; D gene ambiguous. This CDR3 contains 14 residues. The ends were cut back, 5 bases at V and 2 bases at J, with 13 bases in the middle. Germline CDR1 is SGHVS and CDR2 is FNYEAQ. CDR3 sequence: CASSPGASTYEQYF. CDR3 DNA: TGTGCCAGCAGCCCAGGCGCGTCGACCTACGAGCAGTACTTC.

This clonotype turned up a few times. The chain has TRBV7-3 and TRBJ2-3; D not resolved. V shed 8 bases and J shed 2 bases, with 17 bases lying between them. The germline V gene has CDR1 SGHTA and CDR2 FQGTGA. The CDR3 runs to 15 residues. In DNA form, the CDR3 reads TGTGCCAGCGGTCCCGGGCAGGCTTACACAGATACGCAGTATTTT. It yields the protein CASGPGQAYTDTQYF.

This clonotype was counted at least ten times. The chain employs TRBV6-5 and TRBJ1-5; 7 positions agree with TRBD1. The CDR3 consists of 13 residues. Trimming cost V 5 bases and J 4 bases; bases outside gene matches: 2. Per germline, CDR1 MNHEY and CDR2 SVGAGI. The CDR3 protein is CASSPQGNQPQHF. The CDR3 DNA sequence: TGTGCCAGCAGTCCACAGGGGAATCAGCCCCAGCATTTT.

This clonotype was found a few times. The J gene is TRBJ2-5, the V gene TRBV20-1; D call uncertain. In germline, CDR1 is DFQATT, CDR2 SNEGSKA (reference sequence). This CDR3 spans 12 amino acids. Between the trimmed V and J ends, which lost 6 bases and 2 bases, there was a span of 10 bases. The CDR3 sequence: CSARFGQETQYF. The CDR3 region has the DNA TGCAGTGCCCGGTTTGGGCAAGAGACCCAGTACTTC.

This clonotype was seen many times. The J gene is TRBJ2-7, the V gene TRBV7-8; the D gene is possibly TRBD2 (6 bases). In germline, CDR1 is SGHVS, CDR2 FQNEAQ. V lost 1 base and J 2 bases, leaving 15 bases between the germline ends. The CDR3 has 16 amino acids. This CDR3 reads CASSLGTGGITYEQYF. The DNA for the CDR3 is TGTGCCAGCAGCTTAGGTACTGGCGGGATTACCTACGAGCAGTACTTC.